This record concerns one TCR beta chain sequence. Its antigen is unidentified. The CDR3 spans 16 residues. V was clipped by 6 bases and J by 0 bases, with 15 bases between them. TCRdb re-analysed the RT-PCR reads in MiXCR, keeping a single row per CDR3 protein. The repertoire holds approximately 11,000 distinct CDR3 sequences, with over 75% as singletons. The data derive from a study of yellow fever vaccine responses in identical twins. Study-wide points: Reportedly, twins showed a vaccine T cell response that looked partly convergent and partly personalized.

The chain employs TRBV12-3 or TRBV12-4 and TRBJ1-3; D gene unclear. Specimen: T cells from blood (PBMCs), unsorted or a sorted subset (not recorded which), collected before or after yellow fever vaccination (not recorded which). The receptor's source is a woman under 30 who received the yellow fever vaccine. CDR3 DNA sequence: TGTGCCAGCAGCTACACTGCCAGGTACTCTGGAAACACCATATATTTT. It specifies CASSYTARYSGNTIYF.